The T cell receptor (beta chain) described here comes from a study of CD8 T cells in ankylosing spondylitis. Findings and limits, study-wide: Past research had described some motif variants in reactive arthritis synovial fluid and blood. Disease-linked clones, CD8+, were relatively rare in peripheral blood. The study identified a TCR beta motif of several highly homologous variants that appeared characteristic of ankylosing spondylitis blood.

The CDR3 spans 19 residues. V trimming: 0 bases; J trimming: 6 bases; junction bases outside the gene matches: 14. From germline, CDR1 is MDHEN and CDR2 SYDVKM. This clonotype was counted only a few times. Its antigen is as yet unknown. TCRdb re-analysed the 5' RACE reads in MiXCR, keeping a single row per CDR3 protein. Among some 150,000 distinct CDR3 sequences listed, around 42% were seen once. This rearrangement joins TRBV28 to TRBJ2-2; 9 nucleotides align to TRBD2. The sample was synovial fluid, either unsorted or a sorted T cell fraction (not recorded which). The clonotype was recovered from a male donor with ankylosing spondylitis. Here the CDR3 reads CASSLWSSGTAAGAGELFF. The CDR3 DNA reads TGTGCCAGCAGTTTATGGTCTAGCGGGACCGCCGCAGGCGCCGGGGAGCTGTTTTTT.